This T cell receptor (beta chain) was retrieved from a study of human T cells and chemical hapten exposure. Study-wide results and caveats: Higher patch test scores went with higher counts of PT1 expanded TCRs. With regard to DPC sensitization, TCRs above 1 in 1000 frequency did not change.

CDR1 is ENHRY, CDR2 SYGVKD, per germline. Trimming pared 7 bases from V and 0 bases from J, leaving 10 bases between. The CDR3 sequence is 14 residues long. As for time point: patch test 3, about 24 weeks after DPC sensitization. Treatment here: therapeutic diphenylcyclopropenone sensitization with weekly scalp DPC. This clonotype was counted many times. The target antigen is unknown. Separate cDNA molecules received unique molecular identifiers, which the library attached to them. TCRdb re-derived calls from the RACE reads in MiXCR, one entry per CDR3 protein. The sample shows some 60,000 distinct CDR3 sequences, 9.5% to 15% of them seen only once.

The material was whole blood, obtained in connection with sensitization to the hapten diphenylcyclopropenone (DPC). The chain uses TRBV10-3 and TRBJ1-3; D is possibly TRBD1 (5 bases). The source is a young man with alopecia areata. Some clones in this sample may be carry-over from other donors' samples. The CDR3, as DNA: TGTGCCATCAAGGGGCTGATCTCTGGAAACACCATATATTTT. Encoded protein: CAIKGLISGNTIYF.